This entry lists 19 T cell receptor beta chains sequenced from one sample in a study of blood T cells in healthy people across ages. Next came a second PCR, run for 7 to 11 cycles, which used a sample-barcoded 5' primer along with a J-beta primer mix. TCRdb used MiXCR to reprocess the 5' RACE reads, holding one entry per CDR3 protein. The data show some 900,000 distinct CDR3 sequences, with roughly 43% seen just once and around 15% held by the top ten. Sequenced material: blood. Source of these receptors: a man aged 25-40 years in good health.

This clonotype appeared a single time. The chain couples TRBV6-2 or TRBV6-3 to TRBJ1-5; TRBD1 aligns across 8 bases. The germline CDR1 and CDR2 sequences are MNHEY and SVGEGT. Germline trimming cut 6 bases from V and 4 bases from J; bases unmatched to any gene: 8. This CDR3 region has 15 residues. In DNA, the CDR3 is TGTGCCAGCAGCGAATACCGGGACAGGAATCAGCCCCAGCATTTT. Amino acid sequence: CASSEYRDRNQPQHF.

The rearrangement joins TRBV6-5 to TRBJ1-5, with D possibly TRBD1 on 5 matching bases. Trimming shortened V by 6 bases and J by 6 bases, and 18 bases separated the two germline ends. Germline assignment: CDR1 MNHEY and CDR2 SVGAGI. The CDR3 runs to 15 residues. CDR3 coding DNA: TGTGCCAGCAGCGGCATGGGGGGAATGGGTCAGCCCCAGCATTTT. This codes for CASSGMGGMGQPQHF.

The chain uses TRBV7-2 and TRBJ1-6; a weak D match, TRBD1 (6 bases). V lost 5 bases and J lost 9, with 20 bases in between. The CDR3 covers 16 residues. Per germline, CDR1 SGHTA and CDR2 FQGNSA. The CDR3 DNA is TGTGCCAGCAGCGCCGACGACAGGCTCGTTGTTTCACCCCTCCACTTT. Its translation is CASSADDRLVVSPLHF.

This clonotype was observed once. V gene TRBV20-1 combines with J gene TRBJ1-5; maybe TRBD1 (6 bases). Between the trimmed V and J ends, which lost 2 bases and 2 bases, there was a span of 13 bases. The CDR3 spans 15 residues. Germline CDR1 reads DFQATT; CDR2 reads SNEGSKA (reference sequence). CDR3 sequence: CSARSGGAGNQPQHF. The CDR3 DNA is TGCAGTGCTAGAAGCGGGGGCGCGGGCAATCAGCCCCAGCATTTT.

This clonotype was observed a handful of times. The V gene is TRBV2, the J gene TRBJ2-1; tentatively, D is TRBD2 (7 bases). V was pared by 6 bases and J by 0 bases, with 15 bases between. Germline CDR1 reads SNHLY; CDR2 reads FYNNEI. The length of the CDR3 is 16 residues. CDR3 protein: CASRTGGAVSYNEQFF. The CDR3 bases are TGTGCCAGCAGGACTGGGGGGGCAGTCTCCTACAATGAGCAGTTCTTC.

The rearrangement joins TRBV4-3 to TRBJ1-1; 12 bases match TRBD1. V gave up 3 bases and J gave up 9 bases; unmatched junction bases: 5. The CDR3 extends over 14 amino acids. Germline loops: CDR1 LGHNA, CDR2 YSLEER. The CDR3 region has the DNA TGCGCCAGCAGCCAGGCCGGGACAGGGGGCAAAGCTTTCTTT. Its translation: CASSQAGTGGKAFF.

The rearrangement joins TRBV10-3 to TRBJ1-1, with 9 bases identical to TRBD1. Unmatched junction bases numbered 6, after V lost 4 bases and J lost 3 bases. This CDR3 has 15 amino acids. The germline V gene has CDR1 ENHRY and CDR2 SYGVKD. CDR3 bases: TGTGCCATCAGTGCCGAGGACAGGGGAGACACTGAAGCTTTCTTT. Translation gives CAISAEDRGDTEAFF.

Worth noting for this clonotype: At one end, the junction sequence differs from germline, possibly due to a read error. The rearrangement joins TRBV6-5 to TRBJ2-7; 8 nucleotides match TRBD1. TRBJ2-5 explains the end of the DNA better; the J call may be wrong. This CDR3 is 16 amino acids long. The V gene's germline CDR1 is MNHEY and CDR2 SVGAGI. The CDR3 here is CTSSYSDGQGQETQYF. The CDR3 DNA is TGTACCAGCAGTTACTCGGACGGACAGGGTCAAGAGACCCAGTACTTC.

This clonotype was counted only a few times. The rearrangement uses TRBV9 and TRBJ2-1; 10 bases match TRBD2. The V gene's germline CDR1 is SGDLS and CDR2 YYNGEE. V trimming: 2 bases; J trimming: 2 bases; junction bases outside the gene matches: 1. The CDR3 is 15 residues long. CDR3 nucleotide sequence: TGTGCCAGCAGCGTTAGCGGGGGGACCTACAATGAGCAGTTCTTC. It is translated as CASSVSGGTYNEQFF.

The CDR3 here is CAWSVFTLNTEAFF. The CDR3 nucleotides read TGTGCCTGGAGTGTATTTACCTTGAACACTGAAGCTTTCTTT. The chain links TRBV30 to TRBJ1-1, with unresolved D. CDR1 and CDR2 (germline): GTSNPN, SVGIG (reference sequence). V was shortened by 0 bases and J by 0 bases, with 8 bases between the two germline ends. This CDR3 has 14 residues.

Note on this clonotype: A junction boundary mismatches the germline segment, possibly from a read error. The chain combines TRBV29-1 with TRBJ2-1; tentative D call: TRBD2 (5 bases). The V gene's germline CDR1 is SQVTM and CDR2 ANQGSEA. The length of the CDR3 is 15 residues. The CDR3 spells CSVEGRGGTYNERFF. CDR3 nucleotide sequence: TGCAGCGTTGAAGGTCGGGGTGGCACCTACAATGAGCGGTTCTTC.

This chain joins TRBV6-4 and TRBJ1-1; TRBD1 agrees at 10 bases. V shed 0 bases, J shed 10 bases, and the junction held 5 bases outside the gene matches. Germline V gene lookup returns CDR1 MRHNA and CDR2 SNTAGT. There are 14 residues in the CDR3. CDR3 in amino acids: CASSDSDRGRTAFF. The DNA for the CDR3 is TGTGCCAGCAGTGACTCGGACAGGGGGAGGACAGCTTTCTTT.

V and J are TRBV2 and TRBJ2-2; D uncertain. V gave up 6 bases and J gave up 5 bases, with 10 bases separating them. CDR3 length: 13 amino acids. From germline, CDR1 is SNHLY and CDR2 FYNNEI. CDR3 residues: CASSERSTGELFF. CDR3 bases: TGTGCCAGCAGCGAAAGATCGACCGGGGAGCTGTTTTTT.

This clonotype was detected a few times. The chain recombines TRBV10-3 with TRBJ1-2, with D tentatively TRBD1 (6 bases). Per the germline V gene, CDR1 is ENHRY and CDR2 is SYGVKD. Trimming stripped 7 bases from V and 6 bases from J, with 15 bases between. The CDR3 extends over 13 amino acids. The CDR3 DNA follows: TGTGCCATCACGGAGGGCTCAGGGGATGGCTACACCTTC. This codes for CAITEGSGDGYTF.

J is TRBJ2-3 and V is TRBV28; weak D call: TRBD1 (6 bases). The germline V and J ends were trimmed by 6 bases and 1 base, with 17 bases remaining between them. Germline CDR1 MDHEN, CDR2 SYDVKM. CDR3 length: 16 residues. CDR3 DNA sequence: TGTGCCAGCAGCAGACAAGGACAGTATGGCACAGATACGCAGTATTTT. It encodes CASSRQGQYGTDTQYF.

The table lists this clonotype with a few counts. The chain employs TRBV29-1 and TRBJ2-1; no clear D gene. V shed 6 bases and J shed 0 bases, with 9 bases lying between them. Germline assignment: CDR1 SQVTM and CDR2 ANQGSEA. The CDR3 has 13 amino acids. The CDR3 nucleotides read TGCAGCGTACTACGGACCTCCTACAATGAGCAGTTCTTC. Its translation is CSVLRTSYNEQFF.

There are a few counts of this clonotype. The rearrangement links TRBV12-3 or TRBV12-4 to TRBJ2-5; 9 positions agree with TRBD1. CDR3 length: 14 amino acids. V shed 4 bases and J 5 bases; nucleotides not matched to a gene: 5. The CDR3: CASSYGTGMETQYF. DNA for the CDR3: TGTGCCAGCAGTTATGGGACAGGGATGGAGACCCAGTACTTC.

This clonotype was recorded a few times. The chain links TRBV5-1 to TRBJ2-7; TRBD1 matches at 8 bases. V was clipped by 3 bases and J by 5 bases; unmatched bases: 1. Germline CDR1 and CDR2: SGHRS and YFSETQ. CDR3 length equals 12 residues. The CDR3 loop reads CASSWDRHEQYF. CDR3 DNA: TGCGCCAGCAGCTGGGACAGGCACGAGCAGTACTTC. Combining the CDR3 with reference TRBV5-1 and TRBJ2-7 gives the whole variable domain KAGVTQTPRYLIKTRGQQVTLSCSPISGHRSVSWYQQTPGQGLQFLFEYFSETQRNKGNFPGRFSGRQFSNSRSEMNVSTLELGDSALYLCASSWDRHEQYFGPGTRLTVT.

With respect to this clonotype: An end of the junction does not agree with germline; a read error may underlie this. This CDR3 is CAGSLFLAGATDTQYF. For the CDR3, the DNA is TGCGCCGGCAGCCTGTTTCTAGCGGGGGCCACAGATACGCAGTATTTT. This chain joins TRBV4-1 and TRBJ2-3; TRBD2 aligns across 10 bases. Germline V lookup: CDR1 MGHRA, CDR2 YSYEKL. The CDR3 is 16 amino acids.